This entry features one TCR beta chain sequence. Its cognate antigen has yet to be identified. Base quality data are lacking; no much larger clone is found one base away. From the cysteine up to the phenylalanine, the CDR3 has a length of 14 residues. Only the CDR3 DNA is retained, 42 bases long and in frame from the first base. Trimming takes 5 bases from V and 6 bases from J, and the germline ends sit 17 bases apart. CDR1 and CDR2 were assigned from the germline V gene (reference sequence) as WNHNN and SYGVQD. This sample is drawn from a study of blood T cell repertoires in COVID-19 (dated by TCRdb to about 2020). For the wider study: Samples from collaborators originated in the United States, Italy and Spain and spanned both the acute and convalescent phases of COVID-19. The material from the prospective study consisted of cDNA or gDNA derived from T cells, B-cell-depleted T cells, or PBMCs. The dataset comprised deeply sampled blood TCRbeta repertoires from subjects exposed to, actively infected with, or recovered from COVID-19. The repertoires were released in a freely available public database meant as a resource for research on the immune response to SARS-CoV-2. The samples were drawn from two sources: the first 160 participants of the ongoing ImmuneRACE study, and approximately 1,300 subjects contributed by 6 global collaborators. The sample metadata nearly always contained a de-identified subject ID, COVID-19 status, age in years and sex. Where available, HLA class I and class II types were taken from metadata supplied by the sample provider and were not determined by assay-based typing. What the work shows at the level of the full study, not this receptor alone: The amount of clinical and demographic metadata varied by source and participant and was provided uncurated.

Each collaborating institution followed its own protocols to collect whole blood in K2EDTA tubes. Collaborator samples were shipped for TCRbeta analysis as frozen whole blood, isolated PBMCs, or DNA extracted from either sample type. TCRbeta CDR3 regions were amplified from genomic DNA by means of the immunoSEQ Assay, a bias-controlled multiplex PCR. As for how the authors treated the data: Within the assay, amplification of reference gene primers was used to estimate how many nucleated cells each sample contained. Sequence reads were collapsed and filtered to measure the absolute abundance of every unique TCRbeta CDR3 rearrangement. Productive Simpson clonality was computed per sample as the square root of Simpson's diversity index over productive rearrangements. TCRdb took this table from immuneACCESS and kept in-frame rearrangements with V and J called. Such tables lack part of the clones; where checked against another copy, unresolved V genes explain under half of the gap, and the rest is unexplained. Clone size and the V and J calls come from that table; the DNA yielded D and trimming. A total of approximately 99,000 clones appear in this sample, around 90% of them only once. Clones ranked in the top ten supply 2% to 2.5% of the sample.

Sequenced material: peripheral blood. The receptor was isolated from a human donor in a cohort sampled during active COVID-19. The chain joins TRBV10-1 to TRBJ2-7, with a weak D call of TRBD1 (6 bases match). This receptor has the CDR3 CASSPVQGASEQYF. The DNA sequence follows: TGCGCCAGCAGTCCAGTACAGGGTGCTAGCGAGCAGTACTTC.